This T cell receptor beta chain comes out of a study of identical twins. There are many counts of this clonotype. Its antigen is currently unknown. Trimming stripped 4 bases from V and 9 bases from J, with 18 bases between. The germline CDR1 and CDR2 sequences are KGHDR and SFDVKD. The CDR3 consists of 15 residues. General study results and limits: High-abundance cord blood beta clonotypes had fewer insertions; memory repertoires showed none.

Template switching supplied a universal primer site; unique molecular identifiers were carried on the cDNA. TCRdb fed the 5' RACE reads into MiXCR, producing one record per CDR3 protein. The data hold approximately 690,000 distinct CDR3 sequences, with around 5.7% observed a single time. This chain connects TRBV24-1 to TRBJ1-5, with unresolved D. Input material: naive T cells sorted from blood. The receptor was derived from a man between 18 and 29 years old in good health. CDR3 sequence: CATSDADAIGRPQHF. CDR3 nucleotide sequence: TGTGCCACCAGTGACGCCGACGCGATTGGTCGGCCCCAGCATTTT.